The entry below gives a single T cell receptor beta chain sequence along with its context. This CDR3 contains 12 residues. V lost 2 bases and J lost 10, with 9 bases in between. Germline-derived CDR1 and CDR2 are MDHEN and SYDVKM. These data come from a study of blood T cell repertoires in COVID-19. In the original processing: Counts of nucleated cells, estimated from reference gene primer amplification, were obtained. TCRdb's table, derived via immunoSEQ multiplex PCR, lists solely in-frame clones and lacks some. That table supplies the V and J calls and clone size; D and trimming were determined from the DNA. This sample carries 650,000 to 800,000 clones, around 89% of them seen once, and the ten largest clones take over 0.2%.

The sequencing sample was made of peripheral blood. This sequence joins TRBV28 and TRBJ2-4, with D uncertain. The receptor was derived from a woman between 18 and 30 years old with acute or convalescent COVID-19. The CDR3 reads CASSLGLGIQYF. CDR3 in DNA: TGTGCCAGCAGTTTAGGCCTCGGGATTCAGTACTTC.